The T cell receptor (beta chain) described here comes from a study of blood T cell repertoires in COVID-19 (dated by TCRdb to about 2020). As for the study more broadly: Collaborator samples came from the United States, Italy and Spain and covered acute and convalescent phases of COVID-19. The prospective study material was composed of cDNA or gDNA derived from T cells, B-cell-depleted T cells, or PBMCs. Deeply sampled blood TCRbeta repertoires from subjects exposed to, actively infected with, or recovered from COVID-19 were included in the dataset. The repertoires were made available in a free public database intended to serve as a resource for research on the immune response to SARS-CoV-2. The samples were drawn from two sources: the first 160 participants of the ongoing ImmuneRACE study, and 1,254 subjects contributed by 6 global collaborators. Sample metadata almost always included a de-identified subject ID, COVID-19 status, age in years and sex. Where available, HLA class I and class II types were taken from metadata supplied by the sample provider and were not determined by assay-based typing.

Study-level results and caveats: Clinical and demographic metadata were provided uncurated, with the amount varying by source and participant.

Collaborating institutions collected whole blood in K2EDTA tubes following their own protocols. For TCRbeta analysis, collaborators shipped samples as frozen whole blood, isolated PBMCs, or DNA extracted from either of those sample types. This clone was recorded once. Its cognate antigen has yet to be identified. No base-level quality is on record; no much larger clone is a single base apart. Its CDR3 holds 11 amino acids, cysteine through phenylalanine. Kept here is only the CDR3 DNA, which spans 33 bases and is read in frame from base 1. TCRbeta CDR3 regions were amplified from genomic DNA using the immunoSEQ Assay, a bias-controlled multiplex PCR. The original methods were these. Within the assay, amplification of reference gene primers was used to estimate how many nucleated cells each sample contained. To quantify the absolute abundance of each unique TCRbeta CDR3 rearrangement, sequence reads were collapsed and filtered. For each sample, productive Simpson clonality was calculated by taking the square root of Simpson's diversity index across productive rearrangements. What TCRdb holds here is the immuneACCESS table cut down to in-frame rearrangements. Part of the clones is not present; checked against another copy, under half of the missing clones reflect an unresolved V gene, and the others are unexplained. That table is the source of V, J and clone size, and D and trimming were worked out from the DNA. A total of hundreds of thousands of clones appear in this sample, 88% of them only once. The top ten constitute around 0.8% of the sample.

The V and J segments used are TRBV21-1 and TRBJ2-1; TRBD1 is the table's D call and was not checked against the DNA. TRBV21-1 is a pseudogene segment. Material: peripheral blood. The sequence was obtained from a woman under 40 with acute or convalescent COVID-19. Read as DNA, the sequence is TGTGCCAGAGACAGGAGCGATGAGCAGTTCTTC. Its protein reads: CARDRSDEQFF.